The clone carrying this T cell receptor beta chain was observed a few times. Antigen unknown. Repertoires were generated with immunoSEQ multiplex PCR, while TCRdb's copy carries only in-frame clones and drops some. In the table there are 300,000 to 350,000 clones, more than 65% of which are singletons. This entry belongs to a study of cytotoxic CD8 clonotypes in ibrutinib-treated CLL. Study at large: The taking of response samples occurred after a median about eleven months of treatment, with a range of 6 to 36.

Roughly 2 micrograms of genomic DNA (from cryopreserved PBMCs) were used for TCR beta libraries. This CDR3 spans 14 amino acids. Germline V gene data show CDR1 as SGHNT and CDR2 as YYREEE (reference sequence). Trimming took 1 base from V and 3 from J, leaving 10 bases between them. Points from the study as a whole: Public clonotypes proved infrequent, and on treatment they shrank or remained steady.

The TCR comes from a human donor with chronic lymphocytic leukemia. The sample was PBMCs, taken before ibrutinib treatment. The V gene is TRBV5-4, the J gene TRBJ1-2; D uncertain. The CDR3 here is CASSLSRNHYGYTF. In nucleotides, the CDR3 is TGTGCCAGCAGCTTGTCTCGTAACCACTATGGCTACACCTTC.